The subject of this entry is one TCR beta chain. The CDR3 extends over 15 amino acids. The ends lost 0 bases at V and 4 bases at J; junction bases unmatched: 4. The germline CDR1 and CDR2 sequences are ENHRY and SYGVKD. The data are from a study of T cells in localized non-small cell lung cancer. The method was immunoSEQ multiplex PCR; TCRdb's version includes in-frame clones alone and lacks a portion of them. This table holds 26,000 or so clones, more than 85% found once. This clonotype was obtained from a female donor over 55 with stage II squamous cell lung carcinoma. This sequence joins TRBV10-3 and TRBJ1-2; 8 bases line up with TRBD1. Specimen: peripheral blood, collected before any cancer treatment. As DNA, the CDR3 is TGTGCCATCAGTGAGTCGGGACAGGAAGGCTATGGCTACACCTTC. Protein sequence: CAISESGQEGYGYTF.